A selection of T cell receptor beta chains follows, all from one sample in a study of response to subunit inactivated influenza vaccine. One entry per CDR3 protein results from TCRdb running MiXCR on the RT-PCR reads. The data hold more than 550,000 distinct CDR3 sequences, with approximately 10% observed a single time. Sample: PBMCs from blood, taken on the day of vaccination. The receptors come from a man aged 45 to 65 who received an inactivated influenza vaccine. Both conserved end residues are part of each CDR3. D genes are given only for firm matches. A clone size is listed for some rows: how often the clone was seen (once, few, many), or a class if it is expanded.

J gene | D gene | clone size | V gene | CDR3 protein | CDR3 DNA
TRBJ2-1 | . | few | TRBV12-3/TRBV12-4 | CASSFGRGHGPFF | TGTGCCAGCAGTTTTGGCAGGGGTCACGGTCCGTTCTTC
TRBJ2-4 | . | many | TRBV7-2 | CASTPVGGSGIQYF | TGTGCCAGCACCCCCGTCGGGGGAAGTGGCATTCAGTACTTC
TRBJ1-1 | . | few | TRBV6-2/TRBV6-3 | CASSRPGAKLDTEAFF | TGTGCCAGCAGCCGCCCGGGAGCTAAGCTCGACACTGAAGCTTTCTTT
TRBJ2-7 | TRBD1 | . | TRBV7-9 | CASSFPLDRVDEQYF | TGTGCCAGCAGCTTTCCCCTTGACAGGGTCGACGAGCAGTACTTC
TRBJ2-1 | TRBD2 | . | TRBV12-3/TRBV12-4 | CASSLGGGRENEQFF | TGTGCCAGCAGTTTGGGTGGCGGGAGGGAAAATGAGCAGTTCTTC
TRBJ1-3 | . | . | TRBV12-3/TRBV12-4 | CASSAGLRNTIYF | TGTGCCAGCAGTGCCGGACTCAGAAACACCATATATTTT
TRBJ2-2 | TRBD1 | few | TRBV9 | CASSVGQGASGELFF | TGTGCCAGCAGCGTAGGACAGGGGGCTTCCGGGGAGCTGTTTTTT
TRBJ2-7 | . | few | TRBV12-3/TRBV12-4 | CASSFRLFGFYEQYF | TGTGCCAGCAGTTTTAGGCTGTTTGGTTTCTACGAGCAGTACTTC
TRBJ2-7 | TRBD1 | few | TRBV4-3 | CASSQEQGSEQYF | TGCGCCAGCAGCCAAGAACAGGGGAGCGAGCAGTACTTC
TRBJ1-1 | . | few | TRBV6-5 | CASSYSLDGYTEAFF | TGTGCCAGCAGTTACTCACTCGACGGGTACACTGAAGCTTTCTTT
TRBJ2-2 | TRBD2 | . | TRBV7-2 | CAQASGGPLTTGELFF | TGTGCCCAGGCCAGCGGGGGACCCCTAACCACCGGGGAGCTGTTTTTT
TRBJ2-1 | . | . | TRBV29-1 | CSVRGKAYNEQFF | TGCAGCGTTCGCGGAAAGGCCTACAATGAGCAGTTCTTC
TRBJ2-6 | . | . | TRBV10-3 | CAISESIVRSLSGANVLTF | TGTGCCATTAGTGAGTCGATTGTCAGGAGCCTCTCTGGGGCCAACGTCCTGACTTTC
TRBJ1-6 | TRBD1 | . | TRBV6-5 | CASSYPGQGNSPLHF | TGTGCCAGCAGTTACCCGGGACAGGGTAATTCACCCCTCCACTTT
TRBJ2-7 | . | many | TRBV15 | CATSRDAGPYEQYF | TGTGCCACCAGCAGAGACGCAGGGCCCTACGAGCAGTACTTC
TRBJ2-7 | TRBD2 | . | TRBV19 | CASSPALAGIYEQYF | TGTGCCAGTAGTCCAGCCCTAGCGGGAATCTACGAGCAGTACTTC
TRBJ2-7 | . | few | TRBV3-1 | CASSRGPDSYEQYF | TGTGCCAGCAGCCGGGGCCCCGACTCCTACGAGCAGTACTTC
TRBJ1-1 | TRBD1 | few | TRBV5-5 | CASSPGAGTVNTEAFF | TGTGCCAGCAGCCCAGGGGCCGGGACAGTGAACACTGAAGCTTTCTTT
TRBJ1-1 | . | . | TRBV6-1 | CASRTGGGRMNTEAFF | TGTGCCAGCAGAACGGGGGGGGGCCGTATGAACACTGAAGCTTTCTTT
TRBJ2-1 | . | . | TRBV15 | CATSARWGDEQFF | TGTGCCACCTCGGCTAGGTGGGGCGATGAGCAGTTCTTC
TRBJ2-7 | TRBD2 | . | TRBV24-1 | CATSVRGGAPYLGEQYF | TGTGCCACCAGTGTACGCGGGGGGGCCCCATACCTTGGTGAGCAGTACTTC
TRBJ2-3 | . | few | TRBV7-6 | CASSLGMSTDTQYF | TGTGCCAGCAGCTTAGGGATGAGTACAGATACGCAGTATTTT
TRBJ2-3 | TRBD1 | many | TRBV28 | CASSAFRDRGRDTQYF | TGTGCCAGCAGCGCATTCCGGGACAGGGGGAGAGATACGCAGTATTTT
TRBJ1-1 | . | many | TRBV4-2 | CASSQGGGWTEAFF | TGTGCCAGCAGCCAGGGGGGGGGTTGGACTGAAGCTTTCTTT
TRBJ2-5 | TRBD2 | few | TRBV20-1 | CSADRDYPQETQYF | TGCAGTGCCGATCGGGACTATCCGCAAGAGACCCAGTACTTC
TRBJ2-2 | . | few | TRBV5-1 | CASSGRGNTGELFF | TGCGCCAGCAGCGGCAGGGGCAACACCGGGGAGCTGTTTTTT
TRBJ2-3 | TRBD2 | few | TRBV12-3/TRBV12-4 | CASSSRGLANTDTQYF | TGTGCCAGCAGTTCTAGGGGACTAGCCAACACAGATACGCAGTATTTT
TRBJ1-1 | . | many | TRBV7-9 | CASSLRDDYDTEAFF | TGTGCCAGCAGCCTACGCGACGATTATGACACTGAAGCTTTCTTT
TRBJ2-7 | . | . | TRBV20-1 | CSARSRPFYEQYF | TGCAGTGCTAGATCCCGACCCTTCTACGAGCAGTACTTC
TRBJ2-2 | . | . | TRBV29-1 | CSVVLFDGGKLFF | TGCAGCGTTGTACTCTTTGATGGCGGGAAGCTGTTTTTT
TRBJ2-5 | TRBD2 | few | TRBV29-1 | CSVGGTGRTSGRETQYF | TGCAGCGTCGGTGGGACAGGGAGGACTAGCGGGAGAGAGACCCAGTACTTC
TRBJ2-5 | . | . | TRBV5-1 | CASSLAGLETQYF | TGCGCCAGCAGCTTGGCTGGGTTAGAGACCCAGTACTTC
TRBJ2-1 | . | . | TRBV27 | CASSLGAWGYNEQFF | TGTGCCAGCAGTTTAGGGGCGTGGGGCTACAATGAGCAGTTCTTC
TRBJ1-4 | . | many | TRBV4-3 | CASSQEDSSNEKLFF | TGCGCCAGCAGCCAAGAGGACAGCTCAAATGAAAAACTGTTTTTT